This T cell receptor (beta chain) stems from a study of blood T cell repertoires in COVID-19. For the study at large: The study drew acute and convalescent COVID-19 samples from the United States, Italy and Spain. From T cells, B-cell-depleted T cells, or PBMCs came the material, which was cDNA or gDNA.

V trimming: 7 bases; J trimming: 7 bases; junction bases outside the gene matches: 4. This CDR3 contains 12 residues. Authors' data handling: Researchers report that nucleated cell counts were estimated from reference gene primer amplification. Assay: immunoSEQ multiplex PCR; the TCRdb copy retains only in-frame clones and omits some. V and J calls and clone size are given by that table; D and trimming were obtained from the DNA. Seen here are 98,000 or so clones, roughly 80% observed once, and the top ten hold 20% to 30%. V usage is TRBV12-3 or TRBV12-4 and J usage is TRBJ2-1, with 7 nucleotides matching TRBD2. The clonotype originates from a man aged 60 to 69 with acute or convalescent COVID-19. Sequencing was carried out using peripheral blood. DNA of the CDR3: TGTGCCAGCACCGGACTAGAAAATGAGCAGTTCTTC. It codes for CASTGLENEQFF.